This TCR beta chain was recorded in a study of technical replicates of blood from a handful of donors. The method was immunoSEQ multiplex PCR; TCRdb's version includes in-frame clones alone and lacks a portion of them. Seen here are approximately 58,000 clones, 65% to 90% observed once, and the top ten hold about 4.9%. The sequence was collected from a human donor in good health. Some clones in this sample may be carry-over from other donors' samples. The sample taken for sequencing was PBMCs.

The CDR3 region is CASRRPGLALSNEQFF. CDR3 bases: TGTGCCAGCAGACGTCCGGGACTCGCCCTTTCGAATGAGCAGTTCTTC. The chain is built from TRBV27 and TRBJ2-1, with D possibly being TRBD2 (6 bases). The germline CDR1 and CDR2 sequences are MNHEY and SMNVEV (reference sequence). The CDR3 extends over 16 amino acids. V shed 6 bases and J shed 7 bases, with 22 bases lying between them.